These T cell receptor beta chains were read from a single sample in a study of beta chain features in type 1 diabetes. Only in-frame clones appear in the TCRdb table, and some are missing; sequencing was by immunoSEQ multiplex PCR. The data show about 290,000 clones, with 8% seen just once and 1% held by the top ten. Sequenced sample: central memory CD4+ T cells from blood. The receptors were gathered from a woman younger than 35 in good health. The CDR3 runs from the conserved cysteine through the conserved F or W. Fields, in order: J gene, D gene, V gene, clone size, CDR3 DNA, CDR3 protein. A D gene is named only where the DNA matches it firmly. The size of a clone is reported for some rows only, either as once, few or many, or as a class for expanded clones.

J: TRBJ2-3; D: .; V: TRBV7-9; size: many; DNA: TGTGCCAGCAGCAAAGAAGGAGGAGATACGCAGTATTTT; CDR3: CASSKEGGDTQYF
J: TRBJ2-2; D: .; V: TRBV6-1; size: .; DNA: TGTGCCAGCAGTGAACTAACAGCTAGCGGGGAGCTGTTTTTT; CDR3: CASSELTASGELFF
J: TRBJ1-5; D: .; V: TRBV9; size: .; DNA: TGTGCCAGCAGCCCCCCCGGGCCTGAAGAGGCTCACAATCAGCCCCAGCATTTT; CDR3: CASSPPGPEEAHNQPQHF
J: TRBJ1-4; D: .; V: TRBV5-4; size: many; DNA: TGTGCCAGCAGCTTACGCCTCGGAGGTATTCACGAAAAACTGTTTTTT; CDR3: CASSLRLGGIHEKLFF
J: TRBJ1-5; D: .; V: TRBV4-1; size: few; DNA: TGCGCCAGCAGCTCTTCGGTGTCCCAATCTCAATCCAATCAGCCCCAGCATTTT; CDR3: CASSSSVSQSQSNQPQHF
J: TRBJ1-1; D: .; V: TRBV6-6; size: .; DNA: TGTGCCAGCAGATATCTCCCAGGGGCGGCGAACACTGAAGCTTTCTTT; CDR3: CASRYLPGAANTEAFF
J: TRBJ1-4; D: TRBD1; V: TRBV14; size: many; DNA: TGTGCCAGCAGCCAGGCTCCGGGACAGCGTGAAAAACTGTTTTTT; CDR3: CASSQAPGQREKLFF
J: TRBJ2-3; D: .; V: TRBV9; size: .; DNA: TGTGCCAGCAGCGCAAGGTGGAGCACAGATACGCAGTATTTT; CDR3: CASSARWSTDTQYF
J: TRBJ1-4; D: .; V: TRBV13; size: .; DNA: TGTGCCAGCAGCTCCGCAGGGGAAGGAGAAAAACTGTTTTTT; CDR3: CASSSAGEGEKLFF
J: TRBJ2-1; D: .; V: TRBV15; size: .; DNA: TGTGCCACCAGCAGCAGGGTGAGTGAGCAGTTCTTC; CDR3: CATSSRVSEQFF
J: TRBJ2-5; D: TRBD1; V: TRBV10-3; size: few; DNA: TGTGCCATCAGTGATTCAGACAGGGGTATCGTTCGAGAGACCCAGTACTTC; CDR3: CAISDSDRGIVRETQYF
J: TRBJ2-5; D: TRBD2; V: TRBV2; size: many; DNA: TGTGCCAGCAGGGTTCGACTAGCGATCGTTGGGACCCAGTACTTC; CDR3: CASRVRLAIVGTQYF
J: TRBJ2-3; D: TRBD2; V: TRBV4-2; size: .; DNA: TGTGCCAGCAGCCAAGTCGCGGGAGGGGGCACAGATACGCAGTATTTT; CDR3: CASSQVAGGGTDTQYF
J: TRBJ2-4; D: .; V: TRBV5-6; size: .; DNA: TGTGCCAGCAGCTTCTGGGACCGAAACCTTAACATTCAGTACTTC; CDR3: CASSFWDRNLNIQYF
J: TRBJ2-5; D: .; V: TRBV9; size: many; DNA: TGTGCCAGCAGCGTAGCACCGACCGGGGAGACCCAGTACTTC; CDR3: CASSVAPTGETQYF
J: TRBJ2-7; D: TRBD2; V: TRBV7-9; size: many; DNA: TGTGCCAGCAGCTTAGTTAGCGGGACTGCCTACGAGCAGTACTTC; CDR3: CASSLVSGTAYEQYF
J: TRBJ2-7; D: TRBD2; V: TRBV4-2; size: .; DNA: TGTGCCAGCAGCCAGACTAGCGGGAGGAGGGTCGAGCAGTACTTC; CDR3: CASSQTSGRRVEQYF
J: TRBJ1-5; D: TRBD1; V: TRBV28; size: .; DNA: TGTGCCAGCAGCCAACAGGGGGCCTATCAGCCCCAGCATTTT; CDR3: CASSQQGAYQPQHF
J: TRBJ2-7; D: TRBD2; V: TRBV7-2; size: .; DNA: TGTGCCAGCAGCTCCCCCGGGACTAGCGGGAGGTTGGGAGAGCAGTACTTC; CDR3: CASSSPGTSGRLGEQYF
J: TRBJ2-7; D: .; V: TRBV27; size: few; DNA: TGTGCCAGCAGAAGGGGGGGGTACGAGCAGTACTTC; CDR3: CASRRGGYEQYF
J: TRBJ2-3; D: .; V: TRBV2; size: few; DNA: TGTGCCAGCAGTGAAGCGCGCGGGGTAGCTAGCGGCACAGATACGCAGTATTTT; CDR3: CASSEARGVASGTDTQYF
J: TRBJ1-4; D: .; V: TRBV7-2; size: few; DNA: TGTGCCAGCAGGGTAAAAGGGGGAGTTGGCGAAAAACTGTTTTTT; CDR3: CASRVKGGVGEKLFF
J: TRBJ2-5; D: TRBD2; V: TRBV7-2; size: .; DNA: TGTGCCAGCAGCCTTGAGCGGGAGTCCTCTCTCCTGTACTTC; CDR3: CASSLERESSLLYF
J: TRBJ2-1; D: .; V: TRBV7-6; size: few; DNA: TGTGCCAGCAGCTTAGTAAACGCGGACAATGAGCAGTTCTTC; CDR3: CASSLVNADNEQFF
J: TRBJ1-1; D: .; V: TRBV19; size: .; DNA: TGTGCCAGTAGTATAAGAGGACAGAAAAACACTGAAGCTTTCTTT; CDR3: CASSIRGQKNTEAFF
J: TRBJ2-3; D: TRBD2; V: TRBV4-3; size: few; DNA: TGCGCCAGCAGCCAAGGCGGGGGGACAGATACGCAGTATTTT; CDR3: CASSQGGGTDTQYF
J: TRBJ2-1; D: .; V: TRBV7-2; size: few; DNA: TGTGCCAGCAGCTTAGCGCCTTCTCGGACCTCCAATGAGCAGTTCTTC; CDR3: CASSLAPSRTSNEQFF
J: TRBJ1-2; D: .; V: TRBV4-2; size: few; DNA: TGTGCCAGCAGCCAAGCAGGAGGGCTCTATGGCTACACCTTC; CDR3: CASSQAGGLYGYTF
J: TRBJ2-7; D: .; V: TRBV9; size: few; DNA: TGTGCCAGCAGCGAACAGGGCTACGAGCAGTACTTC; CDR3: CASSEQGYEQYF
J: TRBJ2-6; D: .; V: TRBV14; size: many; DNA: TGTGCCAGCAGCCAATCGTCTGGGGCCAACGTCCTGACTTTC; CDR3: CASSQSSGANVLTF
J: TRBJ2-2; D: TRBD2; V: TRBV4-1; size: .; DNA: TGCGCCAGCAGCCGCAGAGGACTAGCGGGGGCCGGGGACACCGGGGAGCTGTTTTTT; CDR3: CASSRRGLAGAGDTGELFF
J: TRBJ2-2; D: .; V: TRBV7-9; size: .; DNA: TGTGCCAGCAGCCCCAACCCGCTCGGCGGCGGGGAGCTGTTTTTT; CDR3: CASSPNPLGGGELFF
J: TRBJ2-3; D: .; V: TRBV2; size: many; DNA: TGTGCCAGCCTCTTCCAGACTAGCACAGATACGCAGTATTTT; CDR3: CASLFQTSTDTQYF
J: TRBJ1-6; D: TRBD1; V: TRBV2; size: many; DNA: TGTGCCAGCAGCCGGACAGGGAGAAATTCACCCCTCCACTTT; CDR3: CASSRTGRNSPLHF
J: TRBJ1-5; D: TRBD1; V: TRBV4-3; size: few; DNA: TGCGCCAGCAGCCGAACTCAGACAGGGGGCGATCAGCCCCAGCATTTT; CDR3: CASSRTQTGGDQPQHF
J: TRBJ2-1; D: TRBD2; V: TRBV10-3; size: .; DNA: TGTGCCATCAGGGGGGAGGGTACCTACAATGAGCAGTTCTTC; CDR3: CAIRGEGTYNEQFF
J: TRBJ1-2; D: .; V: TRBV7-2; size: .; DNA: TGTGCCAGCAGCCCCCTGGTCCTCCAAAAGCAACATGGCTACACCTTC; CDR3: CASSPLVLQKQHGYTF
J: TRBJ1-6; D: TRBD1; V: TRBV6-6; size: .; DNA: TGTGCCAGCAGTTCCCGGGACAGGGGAAATTCACCCCTCCACTTT; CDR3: CASSSRDRGNSPLHF
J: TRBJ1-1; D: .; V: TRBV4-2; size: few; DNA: TGTGCCAGCAGCCGGAAGGCTGGAGGGGAAACTGAAGCTTTCTTT; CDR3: CASSRKAGGETEAFF
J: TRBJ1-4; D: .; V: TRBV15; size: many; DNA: TGTGCCACCAGCAGAGATCTGGACGACAAAAAACTGTTTTTT; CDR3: CATSRDLDDKKLFF
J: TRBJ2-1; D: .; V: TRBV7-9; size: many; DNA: TGTGCCAGCACCCCAAGGCGGGACTCTCGTGTTGAGGAGCAGTTCTTC; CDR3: CASTPRRDSRVEEQFF
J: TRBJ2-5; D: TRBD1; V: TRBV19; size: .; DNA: TGTGCCAGTAGTAAGACAGGGGGTGCGAAGACCCAGTACTTC; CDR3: CASSKTGGAKTQYF
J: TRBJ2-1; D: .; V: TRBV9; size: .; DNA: TGTGCCAGCAGCCTATTAAAAGCGGGTGCCTACAATGAGCAGTTCTTC; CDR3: CASSLLKAGAYNEQFF
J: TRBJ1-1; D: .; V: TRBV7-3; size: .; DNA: TGTGCCAGCAGCCCTAACCCCGGGGCTGAAGCTTTCTTT; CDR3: CASSPNPGAEAFF
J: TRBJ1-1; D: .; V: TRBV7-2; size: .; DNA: TGTGCCAGCAGCTCATTTCCTCGGGGGCGGAACACTGAAGCTTTCTTT; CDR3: CASSSFPRGRNTEAFF